This T cell receptor (beta chain) was found in a study of early T cells in non-severe SARS-CoV-2 infection. Across the whole study: Sequencing used unsorted whole-blood bulk RNA, so chains lack pairing. Study results and limitations: VDJdb matching favored anti-spike CD8 responses, missing private and CD4 specificities.

TCRdb reanalysed the 5' RACE reads using MiXCR and keeps one entry per CDR3 protein. The repertoire holds some 80,000 distinct CDR3 sequences, with roughly 12% as singletons. This CDR3 has 15 amino acids. The V gene's germline CDR1 is SGHKS and CDR2 YYEKEE (reference sequence). V lost 2 bases and J lost 5, with 16 bases in between. This clonotype has only a few counts. Its specificity is not known. The origin of this receptor is an adult who was a healthcare worker with PCR-confirmed SARS-CoV-2 infection or an uninfected control (not recorded which). The donor label of this sample is uncertain. V is TRBV5-5 and J is TRBJ1-2, with D perhaps TRBD1 (6 bases). Sample: whole blood, taken at baseline. The CDR3 DNA follows: TGTGCCAGCAGCTTCCGGCGGGGGGCTGGGTATGGCTACACCTTC. Protein sequence: CASSFRRGAGYGYTF.